The 18 T cell receptor beta chains below come from one sample, sequenced in a study of T-cell reconstitution after alpha-beta-depleted transplantation in children. Unique molecular identifiers tagged the TCRbeta library. TCRdb recomputed calls from the PCR reads with MiXCR, one row per CDR3 protein. The sample yields roughly 420,000 distinct CDR3 sequences, roughly 17% seen once. This material consisted of PBMCs, mostly from graft donor cells, taken 360 days after TCRalphabeta/CD19-depleted stem cell transplant. All receptors derive from a boy in the first two years of life who had a stem cell transplant for Wiskott-Aldrich syndrome, so the T cells may come from the graft donor.

The chain recombines TRBV24-1 with TRBJ1-5, with D tentatively TRBD1 (5 bases). The CDR3 is made up of 15 amino acids. Germline-derived CDR1 and CDR2 are KGHDR and SFDVKD. The V and J ends lost 5 bases and 1 base respectively, with 11 bases between them. CDR3 sequence (DNA): TGTGCCACCAGTGCCCCCGGGACGAGCAATCAGCCCCAGCATTTT. It is translated as CATSAPGTSNQPQHF.

There are a few counts of this clonotype. Germline is not matched at one junction end, which may reflect a read error. The V call is TRBV12-3 or TRBV12-4, the J call TRBJ1-2; the match to TRBD1 covers 7 bases. The CDR3 is 11 amino acids. Here the CDR3 reads CASSARQGLRF. As DNA, the CDR3 is TGTGCCAGCAGTGCAAGACAGGGCCTCCGGTTC.

The chain has TRBV9 and TRBJ2-5; a possible D gene is TRBD2 (5 bases). Germline CDR1 and CDR2: SGDLS and YYNGEE. V was clipped by 2 bases and J by 5 bases, with 7 bases between them. The CDR3 consists of 12 residues. The CDR3 reads CASSVRGETQYF. The CDR3 DNA reads as TGTGCCAGCAGCGTCCGAGGGGAGACCCAGTACTTC. Complete variable domain (other parts from reference TRBV9 and TRBJ2-5): DSGVTQTPKHLITATGQRVTLRCSPRSGDLSVYWYQQSLDQGLQFLIQYYNGEERAKGNILERFSAQQFPDLHSELNLSSLELGDSALYFCASSVRGETQYFGPGTRLLVL.

V and J are TRBV7-7 and TRBJ2-7, with D hard to call. This CDR3 has 15 residues. The V end lost 6 bases, the J end lost 5 bases, and 20 bases lay between the germline ends. Germline loops: CDR1 SSHAT, CDR2 FNYEAQ (reference sequence). The CDR3 loop is CASSRITRGSDEQYF. CDR3 DNA: TGTGCCAGCAGTCGAATTACACGAGGAAGCGACGAGCAGTACTTC.

The chain combines TRBV4-1 with TRBJ2-7, with D maybe TRBD1 (6 bases). This CDR3 contains 15 residues. Germline-derived CDR1 and CDR2 are MGHRA and YSYEKL. The ends were cut back, 1 base at V and 1 base at J, with 11 bases in the middle. In DNA, the CDR3 is TGCGCCAGCAGCCAAGTATGGGGGCCTTCCTACGAGCAGTACTTC. It translates to CASSQVWGPSYEQYF.

This clonotype was counted many times. The rearrangement links TRBV7-4 to TRBJ2-5; D is undetermined. The germline V and J ends were trimmed by 10 bases and 5 bases, with 14 bases remaining between them. This CDR3 comprises 12 residues. CDR1 and CDR2 (germline): SGHVT, SQSDAQ. The DNA of the CDR3 is TGTGCCACCATAAACGATTGGGAGACCCAGTACTTC. This gives the protein CATINDWETQYF.

This clonotype was seen a handful of times. V usage is TRBV7-9 and J usage is TRBJ2-7, with D unresolved. V was shortened by 0 bases and J by 1 base, with 10 bases between the two germline ends. Per germline, CDR1 SEHNR and CDR2 FQNEAQ (reference sequence). The CDR3 sequence is 15 residues long. The CDR3 DNA reads as TGTGCCAGCAGCTTAGCGTTGCGCCCGTCCTACGAGCAGTACTTC. Translated, it gives CASSLALRPSYEQYF.

The table lists this clonotype with a few counts. The chain is built from TRBV7-2 and TRBJ2-7, with 11 bases that match TRBD2. The CDR3 runs 16 residues. Germline values: CDR1 SGHTA, CDR2 FQGNSA. With 6 bases clipped from V and 3 bases from J, the junction kept 10 bases outside the gene matches. The CDR3 loop reads CASRNTSGSAIYEQYF. The CDR3 DNA follows: TGTGCCAGCAGAAACACTAGCGGGAGTGCGATCTACGAGCAGTACTTC. The complete variable domain, with remaining parts taken from reference TRBV7-2 and TRBJ2-7, reads GAGVSQSPSNKVTEKGKDVELRCDPISGHTALYWYRQSLGQGLEFLIYFQGNSAPDKSGLPSDRFSAERTGGSVSTLTIQRTQQEDSAVYLCASRNTSGSAIYEQYFGPGTRLTVT.

This clonotype showed up just a few times. The V call is TRBV10-3, the J call TRBJ2-2, with D tentatively TRBD1 (6 bases). The CDR3 length is 14 residues. Germline V CDR1 and CDR2: ENHRY, SYGVKD. The V gene lost 9 bases and the J gene lost 3 bases, with 14 bases spanning the gap. The CDR3 DNA follows: TGTGCCATGAGGGGGATCGGGGACACCGGGGAGCTGTTTTTT. It codes for CAMRGIGDTGELFF.

The chain carries TRBV4-3 and TRBJ2-3, with D tentatively TRBD2 (6 bases). With 2 bases removed from V and 0 bases from J, the gap between germline ends came to 12 bases. CDR1 and CDR2 from the germline V gene are LGHNA and YSLEER. CDR3 length equals 16 residues. CDR3 sequence: CASSQFSGKSTDTQYF. The CDR3 DNA sequence: TGCGCCAGCAGCCAATTTAGCGGCAAGAGCACAGATACGCAGTATTTT.

This clonotype was detected only a few times. The V call is TRBV2, the J call TRBJ2-5; TRBD2 is a possible D gene (6 bases). Between the trimmed V and J ends, which lost 10 bases and 1 base, there was a span of 13 bases. This CDR3 has 13 amino acids. CDR1 and CDR2 from the germline V gene are SNHLY and FYNNEI. The CDR3 loop is CATRAGRQETQYF. The DNA for the CDR3 is TGTGCCACTAGAGCGGGCCGCCAAGAGACCCAGTACTTC. The complete variable domain, with remaining parts taken from reference TRBV2 and TRBJ2-5, reads EPEVTQTPSHQVTQMGQEVILRCVPISNHLYFYWYRQILGQKVEFLVSFYNNEISEKSEIFDDQFSVERPDGSNFTLKIRSTKLEDSAMYFCATRAGRQETQYFGPGTRLLVL.

This chain links TRBV5-6 with TRBJ2-7, with no clear D. Between the trimmed V and J ends, which lost 0 bases and 1 base, there was a span of 11 bases. The germline V gene encodes CDR1 SGHDT and CDR2 YYEEEE. This CDR3 comprises 15 residues. The CDR3 loop is CASSLGRTHSYEQYF. CDR3 bases: TGTGCCAGCAGCTTGGGTAGGACCCATTCCTACGAGCAGTACTTC.

This clonotype was seen more than once but under ten times. The chain joins TRBV7-6 to TRBJ2-7, with a weak D call TRBD1 (6 bases). The germline gives CDR1 SGHVS, CDR2 FNYEAQ. CDR3 size: 16 residues. Between the trimmed V and J ends, which lost 4 bases and 3 bases, there was a span of 19 bases. CDR3 sequence reads: CASSSSPGHRIYEQYF. In DNA, the CDR3 is TGTGCCAGCAGCTCATCCCCGGGACACCGGATCTACGAGCAGTACTTC.

This rearrangement joins TRBV12-5 to TRBJ2-1; 7 nucleotides agree with TRBD1. Germline V gene lookup returns CDR1 LGHNT and CDR2 FRNRAP. The CDR3 totals 16 residues. J gave up 8 bases and V 2 bases, and 12 bases lay outside the gene matches. The CDR3 DNA sequence: TGTGCTAGTGGTTTGCCCGCGGCAGGGGGAACCTATGAGCAGTTCTTC. This translates into CASGLPAAGGTYEQFF.

This clonotype showed up just a few times. The chain is built from TRBV24-1 and TRBJ2-5; D uncertain. The CDR3 sequence is 13 residues long. Germline CDR1 and CDR2: KGHDR and SFDVKD. With 4 bases removed from V and 5 bases from J, the gap between germline ends came to 10 bases. The CDR3 DNA reads as TGTGCCACCAGTGACAGCCCCAGGGAGACCCAGTACTTC. This codes for CATSDSPRETQYF.

The V gene is TRBV7-8, the J gene TRBJ2-1; D is unresolved. The CDR3 totals 14 residues. V was trimmed by 7 bases and J by 3 bases, leaving 13 bases between them. Germline V gives CDR1 SGHVS, CDR2 FQNEAQ. The CDR3 DNA reads as TGTGCCAGCACCAAGACCACTCACTACAATGAGCAGTTCTTC. It is translated as CASTKTTHYNEQFF.

The J gene is TRBJ2-1, the V gene TRBV12-3 or TRBV12-4; 8 positions agree with TRBD2. The CDR3 length is 16 residues. With V trimmed by 5 bases and J by 0 bases, 6 bases remained unmatched. Here the CDR3 reads CASSRLAGHSYNEQFF. For the CDR3, the DNA is TGTGCCAGCAGTAGATTAGCGGGACACTCCTACAATGAGCAGTTCTTC.

This clonotype has a count of ten or more. The chain employs TRBV11-2 and TRBJ2-3; 9 bases agree with TRBD2. Germline loops: CDR1 SGHAT, CDR2 FQNNGV. J lost 2 bases, V lost 3 bases, and 3 bases had no gene match. The CDR3 runs to 15 residues. CDR3 coding DNA: TGTGCCAGCAGCTTCAGCGGGGGGCCCACAGATACGCAGTATTTT. Amino acids: CASSFSGGPTDTQYF. The full variable domain, its missing parts supplied by reference TRBV11-2 and TRBJ2-3, is EAGVAQSPRYKIIEKRQSVAFWCNPISGHATLYWYQQILGQGPKLLIQFQNNGVVDDSQLPKDRFSAERLKGVDSTLKIQPAKLEDSAVYLCASSFSGGPTDTQYFGPGTRLTVL.